The present T cell receptor (beta chain) was sequenced within a study of cytomegalovirus exposure and HLA in healthy donors. Study-wide background: HLA-typed donors were the source of tens of millions of unique TCRs, which an early data release held.

Germline CDR1 and CDR2: SGHTA and FQGNSA. The CDR3 has 15 residues. The J segment lost 4 bases and the V segment lost 4 bases, leaving 5 bases of the junction unmatched. PCR used 60 Vbeta primers and 13 Jbeta primers. The authors' processing: It was a later analysis that counted about 80 million unique TCR beta chains, of which approximately 9.9 million were shared. Clones were sequenced by immunoSEQ multiplex PCR, and TCRdb holds only the in-frame ones, with some missing. That table furnishes V, J and clone size, whereas the DNA furnished D and trimming. The sample contains nearly 300,000 clones, roughly 85% of which appear only once. Overall study results and limits: Analysis performed later found 16,000 or so TCR beta sequences associated with HLA alleles at 0.05 false discovery rate. It was approximately 150 TCR beta chains that were listed as cytomegalovirus-associated.

As to this clone: Antigen: not known.

The genes are TRBV7-2 and TRBJ1-2; 11 positions agree with TRBD1. Sequencing input: PBMCs. This sequence was found in a man in his forties or fifties in good health and CMV-seropositive. The CDR3 DNA reads as TGTGCCAGCAGCTCCCGGACAGGGGGCATCTATGGCTACACCTTC. This encodes CASSSRTGGIYGYTF. Full variable domain (remainder filled in from reference TRBV7-2 and TRBJ1-2): GAGVSQSPSNKVTEKGKDVELRCDPISGHTALYWYRQSLGQGLEFLIYFQGNSAPDKSGLPSDRFSAERTGGSVSTLTIQRTQQEDSAVYLCASSSRTGGIYGYTFGSGTRLTVV.